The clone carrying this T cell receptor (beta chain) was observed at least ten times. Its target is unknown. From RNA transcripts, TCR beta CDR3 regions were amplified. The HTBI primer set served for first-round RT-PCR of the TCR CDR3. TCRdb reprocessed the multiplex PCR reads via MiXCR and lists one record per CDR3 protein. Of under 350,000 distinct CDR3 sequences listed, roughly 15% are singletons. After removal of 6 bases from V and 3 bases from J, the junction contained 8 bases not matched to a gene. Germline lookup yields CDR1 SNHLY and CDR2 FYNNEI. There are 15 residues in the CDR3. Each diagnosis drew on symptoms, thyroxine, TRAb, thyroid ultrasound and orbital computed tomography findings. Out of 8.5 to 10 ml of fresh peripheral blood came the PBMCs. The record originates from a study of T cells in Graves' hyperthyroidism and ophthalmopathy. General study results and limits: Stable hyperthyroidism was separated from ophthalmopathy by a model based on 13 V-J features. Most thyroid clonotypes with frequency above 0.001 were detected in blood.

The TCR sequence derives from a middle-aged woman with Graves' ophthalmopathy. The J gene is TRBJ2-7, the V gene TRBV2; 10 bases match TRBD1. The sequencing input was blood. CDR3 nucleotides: TGTGCCAGCAGGCAGCCGGGACAGGGGTTCTACGAGCAGTACTTC. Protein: CASRQPGQGFYEQYF.